This T cell receptor beta chain originates from a study of T cells in tuberculosis. Study background: This South African cohort compared adolescents with or without latent tuberculosis against adults with active tuberculosis. Study outcomes and limitations: The TCR-beta difference was not significant; alpha differences partly reflected length. Smaller distances to GMM-specific TCRs suggested their expansion in active tuberculosis.

TCRdb keeps only in-frame clones here, not all; method: immunoSEQ multiplex PCR. The data show 20,000 to 25,000 clones, more than 95% seen once. Each donor contributed 90,000 to 100,000 T cells on average, unsorted. For this clone: Its specificity is unknown.

CDR1 is SGDLS and CDR2 is YYNGEE in the germline V gene. This CDR3 spans 13 amino acids. The V gene end was trimmed by 2 bases and the J gene end by 5 bases; junction bases not matched to a gene: 3. Input material: PBMCs. The rearrangement uses TRBV9 and TRBJ1-1, with 7 bases aligning to TRBD1. The source of this sequence is a donor aged 10-35 years with latent tuberculosis or without tuberculosis infection. In DNA form, the CDR3 reads TGTGCCAGCAGCGTTACAGGGGAGACTGAAGCTTTCTTT. Its translation: CASSVTGETEAFF.